This T cell receptor (beta chain) is from a study of blood T cell repertoires in COVID-19. In terms of age and location, participants ranged from roughly 18 to 100 years and lived in about two dozen US areas. The CDR3 is 14 residues long. The germline V gene encodes CDR1 SGHNT and CDR2 YYREEE (reference sequence). Trimming removed 1 base at V and 3 bases at J, with 10 bases between. Per the authors' pipeline: Amplified reference gene primers provided the basis for estimating nucleated cell counts. TCRdb's table, derived via immunoSEQ multiplex PCR, lists solely in-frame clones and lacks some. D and trimming come from the DNA, and the V and J calls and clone size come from that table. Of some 490,000 clones listed, around 85% are singletons.

This receptor was obtained from a woman in her fifties or sixties who had recovered from COVID-19. Input material: PBMCs or T cells enriched from blood (not recorded which). V is TRBV5-4 and J is TRBJ1-2, with a tentative D call TRBD1 (6 bases). CDR3 protein: CASSLKDRDYGYTF. The CDR3 DNA follows: TGTGCCAGCAGCTTGAAGGACAGAGACTATGGCTACACCTTC.